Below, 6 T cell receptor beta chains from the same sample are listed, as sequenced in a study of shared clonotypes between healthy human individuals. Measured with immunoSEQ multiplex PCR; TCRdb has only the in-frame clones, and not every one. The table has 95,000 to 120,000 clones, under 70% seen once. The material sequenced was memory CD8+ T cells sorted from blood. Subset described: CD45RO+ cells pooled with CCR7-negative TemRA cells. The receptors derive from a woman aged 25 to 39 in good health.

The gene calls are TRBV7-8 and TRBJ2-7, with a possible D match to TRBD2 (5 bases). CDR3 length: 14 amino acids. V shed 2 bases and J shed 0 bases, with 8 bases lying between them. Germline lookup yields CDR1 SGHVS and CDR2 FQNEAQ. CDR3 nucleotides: TGTGCCAGCAGCTTAACGGGGAGCTCCTACGAGCAGTACTTC. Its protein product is CASSLTGSSYEQYF.

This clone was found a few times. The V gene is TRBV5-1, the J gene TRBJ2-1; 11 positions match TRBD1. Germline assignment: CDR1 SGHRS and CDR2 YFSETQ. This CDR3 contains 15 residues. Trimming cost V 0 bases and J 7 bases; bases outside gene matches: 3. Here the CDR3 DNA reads TGCGCCAGCAGCTTGGTAGGGACAGGGGGAAATGAGCAGTTCTTC. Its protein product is CASSLVGTGGNEQFF. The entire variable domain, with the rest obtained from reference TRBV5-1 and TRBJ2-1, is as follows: KAGVTQTPRYLIKTRGQQVTLSCSPISGHRSVSWYQQTPGQGLQFLFEYFSETQRNKGNFPGRFSGRQFSNSRSEMNVSTLELGDSALYLCASSLVGTGGNEQFFGPGTRLTVL.

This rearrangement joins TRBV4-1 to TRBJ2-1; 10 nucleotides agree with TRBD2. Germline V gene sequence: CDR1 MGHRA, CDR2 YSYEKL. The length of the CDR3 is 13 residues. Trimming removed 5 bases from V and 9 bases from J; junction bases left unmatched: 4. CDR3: CASSSGTSVEQFF. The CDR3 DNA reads TGCGCCAGCAGCTCCGGGACTAGCGTTGAGCAGTTCTTC.

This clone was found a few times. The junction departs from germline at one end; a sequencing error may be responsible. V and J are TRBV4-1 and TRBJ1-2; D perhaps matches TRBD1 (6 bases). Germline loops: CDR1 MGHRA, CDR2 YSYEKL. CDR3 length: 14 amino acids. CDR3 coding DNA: TGCGCCAGCAGCCAAGGTTGGACAGCCCCATTCCCTCACTTC. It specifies CASSQGWTAPFPHF.

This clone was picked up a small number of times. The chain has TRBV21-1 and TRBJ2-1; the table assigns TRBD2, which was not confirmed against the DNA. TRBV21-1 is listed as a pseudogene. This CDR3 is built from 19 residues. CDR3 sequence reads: CASSKKGVAGGPIYNEQFF. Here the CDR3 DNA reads TGTGCCAGCAGCAAAAAGGGAGTAGCGGGAGGGCCCATCTACAATGAGCAGTTCTTC.

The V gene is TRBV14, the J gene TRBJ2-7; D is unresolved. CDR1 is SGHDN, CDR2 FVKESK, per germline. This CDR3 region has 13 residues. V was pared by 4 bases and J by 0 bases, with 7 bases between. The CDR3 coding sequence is TGTGCCAGCAGCCGCCCAAGCTCCTACGAGCAGTACTTC. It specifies CASSRPSSYEQYF.